Listed below are T cell receptor beta chains from one sample, sequenced in a study of graft-versus-host responses after intestinal transplantation. Antigens for these TCRs are unknown. This table comes from immunoSEQ multiplex PCR, and its TCRdb copy is limited to in-frame clones, with some not included. The sample shows about 50,000 clones, about nine tenths of them seen only once. This material consisted of unstimulated CD4+ T cells sorted from spleen or lymph node cells, taken before transplant. All receptors come from a human donor who was the organ donor for an intestinal transplant. Both conserved end residues are part of each CDR3. The D gene is left open where the match is weak. Not every row has a clone size; where given, it reads once, few, many or a size class.

d_call cdr3_length j_call v_call clone_size cdr3_nt cdr3_aa
- 12 TRBJ2-2 TRBV4-2 - TGTGCCAGCAGCCAAGTAGCCGGGGAGCTGTTTTTT CASSQVAGELFF
- 13 TRBJ1-2 TRBV25-1 - TGTGCCAGCAGTGAATGGGGGGACTATGGCTACACCTTC CASSEWGDYGYTF
- 14 TRBJ2-3 TRBV28 - TGTGCCAGCAGTTTTTTAGCGGTGGGGGATACGCAGTATTTT CASSFLAVGDTQYF
- 16 TRBJ2-6 TRBV28 - TGTGCCAGCAGTCTCCCTCGGCACTCTGGGGCCAACGTCCTGACTTTC CASSLPRHSGANVLTF
- 14 TRBJ1-1 TRBV2 - TGTGCCAGCAGGGGAGACAGGAGCAACACTGAAGCTTTCTTT CASRGDRSNTEAFF
- 16 TRBJ1-2 TRBV27 - TGTGCCAGCAGTTTCGGGGATCGGGGAAGAAGTACGCGCTACACCTTC CASSFGDRGRSTRYTF
TRBD2 18 TRBJ2-3 TRBV5-1 - TGCGCCAGCAGCTTGGGAACTAGCGGGAGGGCCACGGGGGATACGCAGTATTTT CASSLGTSGRATGDTQYF
- 18 TRBJ1-5 TRBV19 - TGTGCCAGATACAGGGATTTCGTGTTCCCCTACAGCAATCAGCCCCAGCATTTT CARYRDFVFPYSNQPQHF
TRBD2 15 TRBJ2-7 TRBV4-2 once TGTGCCAGCAGCCCAGGGGCTAGCGGGAGCTACGAGCAGTACTTC CASSPGASGSYEQYF
- 16 TRBJ2-3 TRBV21-1 - TGTGCCAGCAGCCCAACGCGGACAGGACGCACAGATACGCAGTATTTT CASSPTRTGRTDTQYF
TRBD2 16 TRBJ2-3 TRBV5-8 - TGTGCCAGCAGCTTGGGGGGACTAGCGGCCACAGATACGCAGTATTTT CASSLGGLAATDTQYF
- 15 TRBJ1-5 TRBV6-1 - TGTGCCAGCAGTGAAGCGGCGGACAGTTATCAGCCCCAGCATTTT CASSEAADSYQPQHF
TRBD1 16 TRBJ2-3 TRBV5-6 - TGTGCCAGCAGCTTGCCAGGGACAGGGGGCGCTTATACGCAGTATTTT CASSLPGTGGAYTQYF
- 13 TRBJ1-2 TRBV5-6 - TGTGCCAGCAGCTCCGGACAGATCTGGGGCTACACCTTC CASSSGQIWGYTF
TRBD2 18 TRBJ2-1 TRBV5-1 once TGCGCCAGCAGCTTGGCCCCCCTGACTAGCGGGACCTACAATGAGCAGTTCTTC CASSLAPLTSGTYNEQFF
- 17 TRBJ1-3 TRBV4-1 - TGCGCCAGCAGCCAAGGCGTGACGTCGAGCTCTGGAAACACCATATATTTT CASSQGVTSSSGNTIYF
TRBD2 16 TRBJ2-5 TRBV19 - TGTGCCAGTAGTATAGCGCGCGGGAGCGGCCAAGAGACCCAGTACTTC CASSIARGSGQETQYF
TRBD2 19 TRBJ2-3 TRBV19 - TGTGCCAGTAGTTCCCCCCTAGCGGGATTCAAAACTGGCACAGATACGCAGTATTTT CASSSPLAGFKTGTDTQYF
TRBD1 16 TRBJ1-2 TRBV28 - TGTGCCAGCAGAGGAGGGGGGGCAGGGGGCAACTATGGCTACACCTTC CASRGGGAGGNYGYTF
- 15 TRBJ1-2 TRBV7-3 - TGTGCCAGCAGCTTAAAAGCAGGCCCCGGGTATGGCTACACCTTC CASSLKAGPGYGYTF
- 15 TRBJ2-1 TRBV25-1 - TGTGCCAGCAGTGAATATGGGGGCTCCTACAATGAGCAGTTCTTC CASSEYGGSYNEQFF
- 13 TRBJ2-7 TRBV5-1 - TGCGCCAGCAGCTTGGGACACTCCTACGAGCAGTACTTC CASSLGHSYEQYF
- 15 TRBJ1-4 TRBV7-9 once TGTGCCAGCAGACCTTCCGGACGGGTTAATGAAAAACTGTTTTTT CASRPSGRVNEKLFF
- 15 TRBJ2-2 TRBV7-3 - TGTGCCAGCAGCCTTCACGACAGTATCGCCGGGGAGCTGTTTTTT CASSLHDSIAGELFF
TRBD2 15 TRBJ2-3 TRBV2 - TGTGCCAGCAGTGTTTCCAGGACTAGCAGAGATACGCAGTATTTT CASSVSRTSRDTQYF
TRBD2 14 TRBJ2-7 TRBV11-1 - TGTGCCAGCAGCCCAGCGGGGAGGACGAACGAGCAGTACTTC CASSPAGRTNEQYF
TRBD1 16 TRBJ2-1 TRBV15 - TGTGCCACGGGGACAGGGGACGGGAGGGCCCGTAATGAGCAGTTCTTC CATGTGDGRARNEQFF
- 18 TRBJ1-5 TRBV9 - TGTGCCAGCAGCGTACTAGGGACCACAGGGTATAGCAATCAGCCCCAGCATTTT CASSVLGTTGYSNQPQHF
TRBD2 11 TRBJ2-1 TRBV11-2 - TGTGCCAGCAGCTTTAGGGAGGGGCAGCTCTTC CASSFREGQLF
- 14 TRBJ2-3 TRBV11-3 - TGTGCCAGCAGCCGGTCCGGGCTGACAGATACGCAGTATTTT CASSRSGLTDTQYF
- 16 TRBJ1-3 TRBV4-3 once TGCGCCAGCAGCCAAGATGGCCAGAGCTCTGGAAACACCATATATTTT CASSQDGQSSGNTIYF
- 14 TRBJ2-4 TRBV28 - TGTGCCAGCAGTTTCGGGTTAGCCAAAAACATTCAGTACTTC CASSFGLAKNIQYF
- 12 TRBJ2-3 TRBV5-1 - TGCGCCAGCAGTTTTAGCACAGATACGCAGTATTTT CASSFSTDTQYF
TRBD1 14 TRBJ2-2 TRBV28 once TGTGCCAGCAGTCTAGACAGGGCCACCGGGGAGCTGTTTTTT CASSLDRATGELFF
TRBD1 15 TRBJ2-7 TRBV6-5 - TGTGCCAGCAGTACCCGGGACAGCCTCTCCTACGAGCAGTACTTC CASSTRDSLSYEQYF
TRBD2 14 TRBJ2-1 TRBV29-1 - TGCAGCGCCTCAACTAGCGGGATTTACAATGAGCAGTTCTTC CSASTSGIYNEQFF
TRBD2 15 TRBJ2-1 TRBV5-1 - TGCGCCAGCAGCTTAGATAGCGGGGGCTACAGTGAGCAGTTCTTC CASSLDSGGYSEQFF
TRBD2 15 TRBJ2-1 TRBV19 - TGTGCCAGTAGTTACCTAGCGGGAGGGCCTAGTGAGCAGTTCTTC CASSYLAGGPSEQFF
TRBD2 18 TRBJ2-3 TRBV25-1 - TGTGCCAGCAGTGAACAAATAACGCTAGCGGGTTTCCCAGATACGCAGTATTTT CASSEQITLAGFPDTQYF
- 15 TRBJ2-5 TRBV6-6 - TGTGCCAGCAGTTACTCGTTAGCAAATCAAGAGACCCAGTACTTC CASSYSLANQETQYF
TRBD1 13 TRBJ1-2 TRBV6-5 - TGTGCCAGCAGAAGGACAGGGGCCTATGGCTACACCTTC CASRRTGAYGYTF
TRBD2 16 TRBJ2-2 TRBV7-2 - TGTGCCAGCAGCTTAGGAGGGAGGGCCGTCACCGGGGAGCTGTTTTTT CASSLGGRAVTGELFF
- 14 TRBJ2-7 TRBV5-1 - TGCGCCAGCAGCCCCGCGGGACATACCTACGAGCAGTACTTC CASSPAGHTYEQYF
- 10 TRBJ1-4 TRBV27 - TGTGCCAACCCGTCCTACGGCCTGTTTTTT CANPSYGLFF
- 16 TRBJ2-5 TRBV5-1 - TGCGCCAGCAGCTTGGGGACGACCAAGCCACAAGAGACCCAGTACTTC CASSLGTTKPQETQYF